This T cell receptor (beta chain) was identified during a study of technical replicates of blood from a handful of donors. Only in-frame clones appear in the TCRdb table, and some are missing; sequencing was by immunoSEQ multiplex PCR. The data hold about 85,000 clones, with 85% to 95% observed a single time. Sequenced input: T cells isolated from PBMCs. This clonotype was obtained from a human donor in good health.

The CDR3 protein is CASRSQGAKNIQYF. The CDR3 DNA sequence: TGTGCCAGCCGATCACAGGGGGCCAAAAACATTCAGTACTTC. The chain combines TRBV2 with TRBJ2-4, with TRBD1 identical over 7 bases. CDR1 and CDR2 from the germline V gene are SNHLY and FYNNEI. The CDR3 length is 14 residues. With V trimmed by 8 bases and J by 1 base, 5 bases remained unmatched.